This T cell receptor beta chain was captured by sequencing in a study of blood T cells in healthy people across ages. Together with a sample-barcoded 5' primer, a J-beta primer mix was included in a second PCR lasting about 7 to 11 cycles. TCRdb reprocessed the 5' RACE reads with MiXCR, giving one entry per CDR3 protein. The table lists about 570,000 distinct CDR3 sequences, 25% to 30% of them singletons, with about a fifth in the top ten. Trimming took 8 bases from V and 8 from J, leaving 15 bases between them. The CDR3 consists of 13 residues. The sequence was obtained from a woman between 65 and 79 years old in good health. Material: blood. V and J are TRBV12-3 or TRBV12-4 and TRBJ1-4, with D possibly being TRBD1 (6 bases). CDR3 coding DNA: TGTGCCAGCCGAGGCCAGGGGAGGGAAAAACTGTTTTTT. Amino acid sequence: CASRGQGREKLFF.